This T cell receptor beta chain was found in a study of OX40 agonist ivuxolimab in advanced cancers. Notes on the research overall: Ivuxolimab was a fully human IgG2 agonistic monoclonal antibody targeting the costimulatory receptor OX40 (CD134). Intravenous ivuxolimab was administered to patients every 2 weeks at six dose levels: 0.01, 0.1, 0.3, 1.5, 3 and 10 mg/kg. In the dose-escalation cohort, roughly 80% of patients were male, and the mean age was approximately 64 years, with a range of roughly 20 to 80. Patients were allowed to have had prior anti-PD-1, anti-PD-L1 or anti-CTLA-4 therapy, and around 43% of the dose-escalation patients had been treated with checkpoint inhibitors. The purpose of peripheral TCRbeta sequencing was to test whether ivuxolimab changed TCR sequence diversity and led to clonal T-cell expansion. Three dose-escalation patients achieved partial responses, one with hepatocellular carcinoma and two with cutaneous melanoma. The monotherapy dose-escalation portion (N ≈ 50 patients) of the phase I ivuxolimab trial is reported in the paper. Of the 50 to 55 dose-escalation patients, hepatocellular carcinoma was present in about 20, melanoma in around 15, renal cell carcinoma in 9 and head and neck cancer in 9. General findings and caveats noted by the study authors: After ivuxolimab, more expanded clones were found on average in CD8+ T cells than in CD4+ T cells. In the 0.1-3.0 mg/kg groups, partial responders were among the patients with the lowest normalized peripheral clonal expansion, particularly in CD8+ T cells. Which antigens the clonally expanded peripheral T cells were specific for was not determined. Low levels of normalized T-cell clonal expansion were also shown by some nonresponding patients. At doses from 0.1 to 3.0 mg/kg, clonal expansion was seen in both CD4+ and CD8+ blood T cells between baseline and week 6.

On this clone itself: Its antigen has not been determined. Nothing much larger sits one base from this clone, and base qualities are not available.

V was cut back by 1 base and J by 5 bases, leaving a gap of 6 bases between them. The germline V gene (reference sequence) yields LNHDA for CDR1 and SQIVND for CDR2. Measured from the cysteine to the phenylalanine, the CDR3 is 13 residues long. Just the 39-base CDR3 DNA is kept, in frame starting at base 1. Genomic DNA was isolated from the sorted cells so that the TCRbeta CDR3 region could be sequenced. TCRbeta CDR3 regions were sequenced using the immunoSEQ Assay. This is the immuneACCESS table as TCRdb keeps it, with only in-frame sequences that have V and J called. A part of the clones is gone; compared with another copy, unresolved V genes explain less than half, and the rest is unexplained. This sample lists over 80,000 clones; 80% to 90% were detected once. About 4% of the sample rests with the top ten. Patients with a history of autoimmune disease or receiving systemic immunosuppression were excluded from the trial. Peripheral blood for TCR sequencing was collected from all dose cohorts at baseline, on cycle 4 day 1, and on cycle 7 day 1. The samples were drawn from a first-in-human, open-label, multicenter phase I dose-escalation trial of ivuxolimab. Adults with locally advanced or metastatic melanoma, renal cell, hepatocellular, or head and neck squamous cell carcinoma were enrolled in the trial. CD4+ and CD8+ T cells were sorted separately from peripheral blood before TCR sequencing.

The sample here was CD4+ or CD8+ T cells sorted from blood, taken in a trial of the OX40 agonist ivuxolimab. The origin of this receptor is an adult with an advanced solid tumor such as melanoma, head and neck, liver or kidney cancer. This chain joins TRBV19 to TRBJ1-5, with an unclear D gene assignment. The bases read TGTGCCAGTAGTATAGGACCAGATCAGCCCCAGCATTTT. This codes for CASSIGPDQPQHF.